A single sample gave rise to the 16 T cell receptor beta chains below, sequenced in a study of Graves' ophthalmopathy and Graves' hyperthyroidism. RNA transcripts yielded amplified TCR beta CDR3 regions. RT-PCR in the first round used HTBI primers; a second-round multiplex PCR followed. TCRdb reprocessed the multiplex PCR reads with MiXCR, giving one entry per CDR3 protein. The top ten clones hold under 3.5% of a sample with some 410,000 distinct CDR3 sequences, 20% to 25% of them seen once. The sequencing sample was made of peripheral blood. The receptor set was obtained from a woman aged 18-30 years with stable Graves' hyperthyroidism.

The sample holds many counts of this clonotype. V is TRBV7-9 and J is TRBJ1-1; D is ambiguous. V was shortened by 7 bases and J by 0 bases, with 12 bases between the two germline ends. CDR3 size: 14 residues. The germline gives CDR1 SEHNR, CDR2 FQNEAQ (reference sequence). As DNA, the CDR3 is TGTGCCAGCACTACCGGTGGTTTGAACACTGAAGCTTTCTTT. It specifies CASTTGGLNTEAFF.

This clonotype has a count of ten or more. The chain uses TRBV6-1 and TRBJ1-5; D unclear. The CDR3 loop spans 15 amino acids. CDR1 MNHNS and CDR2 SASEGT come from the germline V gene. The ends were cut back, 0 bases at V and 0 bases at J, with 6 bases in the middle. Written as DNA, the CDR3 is TGTGCCAGCAGTGAAGCTTGGTATAGCAATCAGCCCCAGCATTTT. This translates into CASSEAWYSNQPQHF.

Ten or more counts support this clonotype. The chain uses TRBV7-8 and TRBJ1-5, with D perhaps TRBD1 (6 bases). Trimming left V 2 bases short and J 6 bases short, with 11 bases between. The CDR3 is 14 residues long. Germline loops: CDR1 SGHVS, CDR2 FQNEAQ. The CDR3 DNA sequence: TGTGCCAGCAGCTTAACAGGGAGTCGTCAGCCCCAGCATTTT. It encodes CASSLTGSRQPQHF.

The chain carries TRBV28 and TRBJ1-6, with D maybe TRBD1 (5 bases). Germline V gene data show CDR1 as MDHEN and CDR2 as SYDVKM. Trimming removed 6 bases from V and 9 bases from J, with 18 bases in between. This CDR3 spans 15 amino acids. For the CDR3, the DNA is TGTGCCAGCAGCGCGGGCGGCAGGGATACTTCACCCCTCCACTTT. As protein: CASSAGGRDTSPLHF. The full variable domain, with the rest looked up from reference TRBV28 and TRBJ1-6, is DVKVTQSSRYLVKRTGEKVFLECVQDMDHENMFWYRQDPGLGLRLIYFSYDVKMKEKGDIPEGYSVSREKKERFSLILESASTNQTSMYLCASSAGGRDTSPLHFGNGTRLTVT.

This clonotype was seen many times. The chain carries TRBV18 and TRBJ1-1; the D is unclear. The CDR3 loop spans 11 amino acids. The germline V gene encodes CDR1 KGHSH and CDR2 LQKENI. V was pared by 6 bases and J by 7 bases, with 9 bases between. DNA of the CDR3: TGTGCCAGCTCTCAGAGGATTGAAGCTTTCTTT. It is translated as CASSQRIEAFF. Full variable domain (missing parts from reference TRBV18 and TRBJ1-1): NAGVMQNPRHLVRRRGQEARLRCSPMKGHSHVYWYRQLPEEGLKFMVYLQKENIIDESGMPKERFSAEFPKEGPSILRIQQVVRGDSAAYFCASSQRIEAFFGQGTRLTVV.

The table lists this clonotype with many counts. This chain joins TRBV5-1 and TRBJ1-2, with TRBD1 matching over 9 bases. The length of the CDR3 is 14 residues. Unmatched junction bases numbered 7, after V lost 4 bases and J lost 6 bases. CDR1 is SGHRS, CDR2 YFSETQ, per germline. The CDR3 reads CASSEGQGNHGYTF. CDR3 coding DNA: TGCGCCAGCAGCGAGGGACAGGGAAACCATGGCTACACCTTC.

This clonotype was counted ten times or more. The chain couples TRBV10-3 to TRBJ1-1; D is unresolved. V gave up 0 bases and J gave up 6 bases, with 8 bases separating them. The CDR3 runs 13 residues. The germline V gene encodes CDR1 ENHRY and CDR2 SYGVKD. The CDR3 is CAISESFGSEAFF. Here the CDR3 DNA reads TGTGCCATCAGTGAGTCGTTTGGCTCTGAAGCTTTCTTT.

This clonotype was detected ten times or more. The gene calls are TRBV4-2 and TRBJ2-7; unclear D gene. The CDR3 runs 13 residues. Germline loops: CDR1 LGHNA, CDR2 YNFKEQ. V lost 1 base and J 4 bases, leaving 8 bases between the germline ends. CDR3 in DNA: TGTGCCAGCAGCCAAGGGGTGACGTACGAGCAGTACTTC. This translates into CASSQGVTYEQYF.

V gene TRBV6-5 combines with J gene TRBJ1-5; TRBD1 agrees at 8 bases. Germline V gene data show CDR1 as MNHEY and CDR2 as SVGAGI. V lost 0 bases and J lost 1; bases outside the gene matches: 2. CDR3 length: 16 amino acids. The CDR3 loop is CASSYSNRGSNQPQHF. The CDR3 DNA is TGTGCCAGCAGTTACTCGAACAGGGGGAGCAATCAGCCCCAGCATTTT.

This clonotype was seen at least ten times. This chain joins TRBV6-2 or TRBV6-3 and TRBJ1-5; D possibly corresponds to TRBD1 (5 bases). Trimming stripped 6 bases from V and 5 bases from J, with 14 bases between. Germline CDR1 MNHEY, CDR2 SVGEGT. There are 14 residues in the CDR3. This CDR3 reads CASRRREAYQPQHF. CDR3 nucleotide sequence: TGTGCCAGCAGGCGCAGGGAGGCCTATCAGCCCCAGCATTTT.

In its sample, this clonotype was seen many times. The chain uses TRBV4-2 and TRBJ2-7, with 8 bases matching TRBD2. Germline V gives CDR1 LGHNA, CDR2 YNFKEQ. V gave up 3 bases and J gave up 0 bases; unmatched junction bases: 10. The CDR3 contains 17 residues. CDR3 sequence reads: CASSQYSGEPGSYEQYF. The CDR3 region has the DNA TGTGCCAGCAGCCAGTATAGCGGGGAACCCGGCTCCTACGAGCAGTACTTC.

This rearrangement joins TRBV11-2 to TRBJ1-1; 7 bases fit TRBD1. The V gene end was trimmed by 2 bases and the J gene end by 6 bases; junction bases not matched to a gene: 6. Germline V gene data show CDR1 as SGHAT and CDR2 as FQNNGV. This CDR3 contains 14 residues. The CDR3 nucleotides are TGTGCCAGCAGCTTAAAGACACAGGGGTCTGAAGCTTTCTTT. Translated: CASSLKTQGSEAFF.

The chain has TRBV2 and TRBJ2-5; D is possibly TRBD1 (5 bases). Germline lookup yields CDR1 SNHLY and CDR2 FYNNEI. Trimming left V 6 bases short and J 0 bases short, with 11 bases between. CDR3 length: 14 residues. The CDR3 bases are TGTGCCAGCAGCGGTGACAGCCACCAAGAGACCCAGTACTTC. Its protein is CASSGDSHQETQYF.

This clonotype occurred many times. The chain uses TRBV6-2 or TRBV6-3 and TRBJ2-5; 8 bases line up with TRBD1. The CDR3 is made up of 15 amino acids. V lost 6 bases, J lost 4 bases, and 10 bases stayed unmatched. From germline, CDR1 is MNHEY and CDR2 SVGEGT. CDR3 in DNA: TGTGCCAGCAGACCGGACAGGGAGTATCGAGAGACCCAGTACTTC. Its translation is CASRPDREYRETQYF.

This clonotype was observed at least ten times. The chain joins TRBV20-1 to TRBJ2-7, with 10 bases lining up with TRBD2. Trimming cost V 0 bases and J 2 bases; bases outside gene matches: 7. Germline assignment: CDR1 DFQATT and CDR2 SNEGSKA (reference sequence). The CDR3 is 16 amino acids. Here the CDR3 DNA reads TGCAGTGCTAGAGATCGAACCAGCGGGAGGGCCTACGAGCAGTACTTC. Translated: CSARDRTSGRAYEQYF.

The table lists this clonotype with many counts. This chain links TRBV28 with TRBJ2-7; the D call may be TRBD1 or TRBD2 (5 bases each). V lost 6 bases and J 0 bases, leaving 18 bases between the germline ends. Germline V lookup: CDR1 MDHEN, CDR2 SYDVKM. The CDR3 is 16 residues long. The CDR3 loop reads CASSPGTLKSSYEQYF. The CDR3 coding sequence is TGTGCCAGCAGCCCCGGGACGCTGAAGAGCTCCTACGAGCAGTACTTC.